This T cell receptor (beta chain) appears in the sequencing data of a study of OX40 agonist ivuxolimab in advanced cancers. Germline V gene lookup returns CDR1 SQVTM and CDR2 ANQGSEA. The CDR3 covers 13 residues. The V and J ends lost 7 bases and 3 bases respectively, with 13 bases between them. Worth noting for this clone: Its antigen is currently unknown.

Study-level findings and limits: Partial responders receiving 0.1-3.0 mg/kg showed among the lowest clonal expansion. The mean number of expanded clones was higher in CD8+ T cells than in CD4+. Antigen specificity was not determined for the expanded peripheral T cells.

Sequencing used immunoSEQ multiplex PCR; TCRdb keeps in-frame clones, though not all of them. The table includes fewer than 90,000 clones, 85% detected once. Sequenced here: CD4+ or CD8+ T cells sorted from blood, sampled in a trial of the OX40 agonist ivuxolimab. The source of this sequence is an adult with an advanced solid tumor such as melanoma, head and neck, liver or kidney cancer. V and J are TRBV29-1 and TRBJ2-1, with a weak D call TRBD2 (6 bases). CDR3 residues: CSAGDSIYNEQFF. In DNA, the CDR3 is TGCAGCGCGGGGGACTCGATCTACAATGAGCAGTTCTTC.